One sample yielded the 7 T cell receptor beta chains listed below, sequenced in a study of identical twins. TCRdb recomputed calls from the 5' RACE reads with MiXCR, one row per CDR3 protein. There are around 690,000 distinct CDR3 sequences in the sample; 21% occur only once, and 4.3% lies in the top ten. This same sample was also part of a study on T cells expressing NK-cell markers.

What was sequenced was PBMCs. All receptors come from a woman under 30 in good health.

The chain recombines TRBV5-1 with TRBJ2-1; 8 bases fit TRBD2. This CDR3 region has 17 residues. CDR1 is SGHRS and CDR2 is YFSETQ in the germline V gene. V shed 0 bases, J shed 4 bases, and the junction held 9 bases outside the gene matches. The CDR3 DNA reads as TGCGCCAGCAGCTTGGGCTTCCGGGGGGGCCTTTACAATGAGCAGTTCTTC. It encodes CASSLGFRGGLYNEQFF.

The CDR3 is CSASWSDRQSSYEQYF. CDR3 DNA sequence: TGCAGTGCTAGCTGGTCGGATCGCCAGAGCTCCTACGAGCAGTACTTC. The chain combines TRBV20-1 with TRBJ2-7, with D unresolved. V lost 3 bases and J lost 0, with 18 bases in between. The germline V gene has CDR1 DFQATT and CDR2 SNEGSKA (reference sequence). The CDR3 is 16 amino acids.

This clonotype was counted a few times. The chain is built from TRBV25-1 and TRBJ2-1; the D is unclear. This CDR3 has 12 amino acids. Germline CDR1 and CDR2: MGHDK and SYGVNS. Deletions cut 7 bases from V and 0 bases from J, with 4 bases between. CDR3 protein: CASINSYNEQFF. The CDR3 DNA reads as TGTGCCAGCATAAACTCCTACAATGAGCAGTTCTTC. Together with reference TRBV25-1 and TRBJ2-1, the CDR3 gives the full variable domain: EADIYQTPRYLVIGTGKKITLECSQTMGHDKMYWYQQDPGMELHLIHYSYGVNSTEKGDLSSESTVSRIRTEHFPLTLESARPSHTSQYLCASINSYNEQFFGPGTRLTVL.

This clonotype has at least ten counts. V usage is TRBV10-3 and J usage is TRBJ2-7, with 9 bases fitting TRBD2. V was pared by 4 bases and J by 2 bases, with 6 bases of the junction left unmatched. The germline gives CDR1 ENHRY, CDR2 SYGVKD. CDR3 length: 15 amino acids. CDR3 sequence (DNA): TGTGCCATCAGTGGGGGAGCGGGAGGCACCTACGAGCAGTACTTC. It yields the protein CAISGGAGGTYEQYF.

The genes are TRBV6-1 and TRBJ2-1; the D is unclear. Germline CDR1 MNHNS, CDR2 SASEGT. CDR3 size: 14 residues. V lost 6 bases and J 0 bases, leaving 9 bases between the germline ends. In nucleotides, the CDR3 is TGTGCCAGCAGGGGCCATAGCTCCTACAATGAGCAGTTCTTC. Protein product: CASRGHSSYNEQFF.

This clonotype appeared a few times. This CDR3 is CASSPRGTGSYEQYF. For the CDR3, the DNA is TGTGCCAGCAGCCCCCGGGGGACAGGGTCCTACGAGCAGTACTTC. The rearrangement uses TRBV7-9 and TRBJ2-7; 9 bases line up with TRBD1. Unmatched junction bases numbered 6, after V lost 5 bases and J lost 1 base. The V gene's germline CDR1 is SEHNR and CDR2 FQNEAQ (reference sequence). CDR3 length: 15 residues.

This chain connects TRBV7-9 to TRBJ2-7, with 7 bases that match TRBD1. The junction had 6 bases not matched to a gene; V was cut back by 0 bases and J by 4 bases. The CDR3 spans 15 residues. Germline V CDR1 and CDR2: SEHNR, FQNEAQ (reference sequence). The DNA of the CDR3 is TGTGCCAGCAGCTTAGCGATGGGACAGACATACGAGCAGTACTTC. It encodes CASSLAMGQTYEQYF.